One sample yielded the 4 T cell receptor beta chains listed below, sequenced in a study of blood T cells in healthy people across ages. Alongside a J-beta primer mix, a sample-barcoded 5' primer served in a second PCR lasting 7 to 11 cycles. TCRdb fed the 5' RACE reads into MiXCR, producing one record per CDR3 protein. The profile shows 920,000 or so distinct CDR3 sequences, 45% of them singletons. Sequenced input: blood. These receptors originate from a woman in her fifties or sixties in good health.

The genes are TRBV20-1 and TRBJ2-7, with D possibly called TRBD1 or TRBD2 (5 bases each). This CDR3 region has 16 residues. Germline V gene sequence: CDR1 DFQATT, CDR2 SNEGSKA (reference sequence). Trimming stripped 4 bases from V and 7 bases from J, with 26 bases between. DNA for the CDR3: TGCAGTGCTAATTTAAGGCTCACTACGGAGGACAATGAGCAGTACTTC. Translation gives CSANLRLTTEDNEQYF.

This chain uses TRBV6-5 with TRBJ1-2; D possibly corresponds to TRBD1 (5 bases). Trimming pared 2 bases from V and 6 bases from J, leaving 7 bases between. In germline, CDR1 is MNHEY, CDR2 SVGAGI. CDR3 size: 12 residues. In DNA form, the CDR3 reads TGTGCCAGCAGTTACCGGGGGGATGGCTACACCTTC. Translating gives CASSYRGDGYTF.

The chain carries TRBV28 and TRBJ2-3; D is uncertain. CDR3 length: 12 residues. V lost 3 bases, J lost 10 bases, and 11 bases lay in between. Germline lookup yields CDR1 MDHEN and CDR2 SYDVKM. The CDR3 sequence: CASSFSFSAQYF. The CDR3 DNA is TGTGCCAGCAGTTTCTCGTTTAGTGCGCAGTATTTT.

J is TRBJ2-3 and V is TRBV5-1; possibly TRBD1 or TRBD2 for D (5 bases each). V was cut by 4 bases and J by 0 bases, with 15 bases left in between. Germline-derived CDR1 and CDR2 are SGHRS and YFSETQ. This CDR3 is built from 16 residues. CDR3 sequence: CASSREGTLSTDTQYF. The CDR3 bases are TGCGCCAGCAGCCGAGAGGGGACCCTGAGCACAGATACGCAGTATTTT.